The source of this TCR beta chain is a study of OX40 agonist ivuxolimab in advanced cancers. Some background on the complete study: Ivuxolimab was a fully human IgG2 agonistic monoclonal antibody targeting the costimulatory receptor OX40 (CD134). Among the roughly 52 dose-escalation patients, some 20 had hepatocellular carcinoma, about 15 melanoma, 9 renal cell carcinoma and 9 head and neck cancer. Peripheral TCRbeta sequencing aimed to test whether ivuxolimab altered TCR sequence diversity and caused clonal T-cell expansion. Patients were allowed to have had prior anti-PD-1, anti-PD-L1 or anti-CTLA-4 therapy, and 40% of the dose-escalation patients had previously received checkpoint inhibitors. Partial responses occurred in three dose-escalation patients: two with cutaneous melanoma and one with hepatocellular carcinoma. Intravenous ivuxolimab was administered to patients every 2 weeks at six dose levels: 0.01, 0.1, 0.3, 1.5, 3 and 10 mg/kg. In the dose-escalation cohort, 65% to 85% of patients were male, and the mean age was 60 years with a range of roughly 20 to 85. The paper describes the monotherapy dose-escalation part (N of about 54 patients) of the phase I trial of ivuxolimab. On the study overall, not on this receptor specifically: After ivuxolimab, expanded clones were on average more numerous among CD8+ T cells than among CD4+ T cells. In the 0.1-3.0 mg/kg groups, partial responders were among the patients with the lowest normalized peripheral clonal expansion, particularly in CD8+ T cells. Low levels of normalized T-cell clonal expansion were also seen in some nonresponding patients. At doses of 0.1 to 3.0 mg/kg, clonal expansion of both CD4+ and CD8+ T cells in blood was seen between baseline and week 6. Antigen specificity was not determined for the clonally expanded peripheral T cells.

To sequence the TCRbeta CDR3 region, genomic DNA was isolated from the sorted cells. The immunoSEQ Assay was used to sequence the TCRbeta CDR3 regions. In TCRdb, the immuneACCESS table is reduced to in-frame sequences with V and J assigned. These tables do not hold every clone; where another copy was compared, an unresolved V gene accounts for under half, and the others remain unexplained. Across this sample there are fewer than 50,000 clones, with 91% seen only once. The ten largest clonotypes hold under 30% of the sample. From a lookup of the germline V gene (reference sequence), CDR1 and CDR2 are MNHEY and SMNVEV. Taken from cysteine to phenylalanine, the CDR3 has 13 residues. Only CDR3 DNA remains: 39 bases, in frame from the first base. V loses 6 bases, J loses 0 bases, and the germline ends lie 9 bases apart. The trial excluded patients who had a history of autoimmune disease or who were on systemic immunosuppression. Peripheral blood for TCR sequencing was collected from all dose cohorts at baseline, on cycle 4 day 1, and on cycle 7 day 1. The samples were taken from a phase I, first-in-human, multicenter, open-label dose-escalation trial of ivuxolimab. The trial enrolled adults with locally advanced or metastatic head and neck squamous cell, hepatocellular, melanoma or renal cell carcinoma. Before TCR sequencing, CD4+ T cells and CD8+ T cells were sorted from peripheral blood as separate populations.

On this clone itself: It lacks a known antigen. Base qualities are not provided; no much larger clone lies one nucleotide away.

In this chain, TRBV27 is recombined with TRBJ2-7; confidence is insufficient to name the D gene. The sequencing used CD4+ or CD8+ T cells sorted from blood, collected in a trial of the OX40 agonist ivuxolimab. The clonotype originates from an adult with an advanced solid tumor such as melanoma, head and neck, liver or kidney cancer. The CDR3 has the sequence CASSTVSSYEQYF. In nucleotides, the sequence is TGTGCCAGCAGCACCGTGAGCTCCTACGAGCAGTACTTC.